This is a list of T cell receptor beta chains from one sample in a study of blood T cells in healthy people across ages. Each CDR3 protein is one row after TCRdb ran MiXCR on the 5' RACE reads. The profile shows around 520,000 distinct CDR3 sequences, around 27% of them singletons. This sample also appeared in a second study, on T cells of mothers and their children.

The specimen was blood. These receptors all come from a boy aged 2 to 10 in good health. Both conserved end residues are part of each CDR3. D genes are given only for firm matches. Some rows mark clone size as missing; the rest say once, few, many or name a class of expanded clone.

.	.	TRBJ2-5	TRBV6-6	TGTGCCAGCAGTTACTCGAAAGGCAGGGGAGAGACCCAGTACTTC	CASSYSKGRGETQYF
.	.	TRBJ2-7	TRBV6-5	TGTGCCAGCAGCCGGACAGTAAACTCCTACGGGCAGTACTTC	CASSRTVNSYGQYF
TRBD1	many	TRBJ2-5	TRBV5-1	TGCGCCAGCAGCTTGGGACAGGGGGCAGAGACCCAGTACTTC	CASSLGQGAETQYF
.	.	TRBJ2-1	TRBV30	TGTGCCTGGAGTTTACCCAGCGGCTACAATGAGCAGTTCTTC	CAWSLPSGYNEQFF
TRBD2	.	TRBJ2-5	TRBV7-3	TGTGCCAGCAGCCTAACCGGACTAGCTCGTGAGACCCAGTACTTC	CASSLTGLARETQYF
.	few	TRBJ1-5	TRBV7-2	TGTGCCAGCAGCCGGGGGGAGCATCAGCCCCAGCATTTT	CASSRGEHQPQHF
TRBD1	once	TRBJ1-4	TRBV5-1	TGCGCCAGCAGCGACGACCGGGACAGGGTAAAACTGTTTTTT	CASSDDRDRVKLFF
TRBD2	few	TRBJ2-3	TRBV20-1	TGCAGTGCTAGAGTTAGACTAGCGGGACGCACAGATACGCAGTATTTT	CSARVRLAGRTDTQYF
.	few	TRBJ2-1	TRBV7-2	TGTGCCAGCCTTTTTTTCCCGGGCCACAATGAGCAGTTCTTC	CASLFFPGHNEQFF
TRBD1	.	TRBJ1-4	TRBV20-1	TGCAGTGCTAGAGACACAGGGGGCGGAAAACTGTTTTTT	CSARDTGGGKLFF
TRBD1	.	TRBJ2-7	TRBV20-1	TGCAGTGCTTATCAGGGGGCTCTACTCTACGAGCAGTACTTC	CSAYQGALLYEQYF
TRBD1	few	TRBJ2-5	TRBV7-9	TGTGCCAGCAGTTCGACAGGGGGTCATGGAGAGACCCAGTACTTC	CASSSTGGHGETQYF
.	.	TRBJ2-2	TRBV21-1	TGTGCCAGCAGCAAGCTCGCGGGGGGTTATGGCACCGGGGACCTGTTTTTT	CASSKLAGGYGTGDLFF
.	few	TRBJ2-2	TRBV4-3	TGCGCCAGCAGCCAAGAAGACGGTAGGACACACAACACCGGGGAGCTGTTTTTT	CASSQEDGRTHNTGELFF
.	.	TRBJ2-1	TRBV14	TGTGCCAGCAGCCTACTCAAAGAGGGCTGGGATGAGCAGTTCTTC	CASSLLKEGWDEQFF
.	few	TRBJ1-5	TRBV2	TGTGCCAGCCGACAGCCCAATCAGCCCCAGCATTTT	CASRQPNQPQHF
.	once	TRBJ2-5	TRBV20-1	TGCAGTGCTAAGCTTCAAGAGACCCAGTACTTC	CSAKLQETQYF
.	.	TRBJ1-4	TRBV6-6	TGTGCCAGCAGCCAAGAGGAAAAACTGTTTTTT	CASSQEEKLFF
TRBD2	.	TRBJ2-1	TRBV6-1	TGTGCCAGCAGTGTTAGCGGGGGGACCTACAATGAGCAGTTCTTC	CASSVSGGTYNEQFF
TRBD2	.	TRBJ2-5	TRBV7-2	TGTGCCAGCAGCTTTCGAGTCCTAGCGGGAGGGCCCAGTAGGGAGACCCAGTACTTC	CASSFRVLAGGPSRETQYF
.	few	TRBJ2-5	TRBV7-2	TGTGCCAGCAGCTACCTGGGGATGGAGACCCAGTACTTC	CASSYLGMETQYF
TRBD2	few	TRBJ2-3	TRBV4-2	TGTGCCAGCAGCCAAGAGGGGACGGGGAGGGCAGATACGCAGTATTTT	CASSQEGTGRADTQYF
TRBD1	.	TRBJ1-2	TRBV10-3	TGTGCCATCAGGACTACGGGGGGACAGGGGAACGACTATGGCTACACCTTC	CAIRTTGGQGNDYGYTF
TRBD2	.	TRBJ2-1	TRBV27	TGTGCCAGCAGCAGCGGGGGGGCTGTATTCGGAAAGCAGTTCTTC	CASSSGGAVFGKQFF
.	few	TRBJ1-5	TRBV6-2/TRBV6-3	TGTGCCAGCAGTTACCAGGGGTCGGGCAATCAGCCCCAGCATTTT	CASSYQGSGNQPQHF
TRBD1	few	TRBJ2-7	TRBV11-1	TGTGCCAGCAGCTTCACAGGGGCCTTATACGAGCAGTACTTC	CASSFTGALYEQYF
TRBD1	.	TRBJ2-5	TRBV29-1	TGCAGCGTTGAGGACAGGGTTGTCCGTGAGACCCAGTACTTC	CSVEDRVVRETQYF
.	.	TRBJ2-5	TRBV10-1	TGCGCCAGCAGTGAGGGAATCGCCCAAGAGACCCAGTACTTC	CASSEGIAQETQYF
TRBD1	.	TRBJ1-4	TRBV10-3	TGTGCCATCAGTGCCGGCAGGGGGCATGAAAAACTGTTTTTT	CAISAGRGHEKLFF
.	.	TRBJ2-7	TRBV27	TGTGCCAGCAGTTTATTGGGGAGGTCCTCCTACGAGCAGTACTTC	CASSLLGRSSYEQYF
TRBD1	few	TRBJ2-5	TRBV2	TGTGCCAGCAGTGAAGCCGGCCAGGGGGCACGAGAGACCCAGTACTTC	CASSEAGQGARETQYF
TRBD1	.	TRBJ1-3	TRBV5-4	TGTGCCAGCAGTATACAGGGGGCATCGGGAAACACCATATATTTT	CASSIQGASGNTIYF
.	few	TRBJ1-1	TRBV18	TGTGCCAGCTCACCGGCGGGACGTCAGAGTGCTTTCTTT	CASSPAGRQSAFF
.	.	TRBJ1-4	TRBV20-1	TGCAGTGCTAGAGATCCCCGGACAGAAAATAATGAAAAACTGTTTTTT	CSARDPRTENNEKLFF
.	.	TRBJ1-4	TRBV20-1	TGCAGTGCTAGAGACGGTCAAACTAATGAAAAACTGTTTTTT	CSARDGQTNEKLFF
TRBD2	.	TRBJ2-2	TRBV9	TGTGCCAGCAGCCTTGGACTAGCGGGAGTTGGAGCCGGGGAGCTGTTTTTT	CASSLGLAGVGAGELFF
.	few	TRBJ2-2	TRBV3-1	TGTGCCAGCAGCCCCCCGAACACCGGGGAGCTGTTTTTT	CASSPPNTGELFF
.	.	TRBJ2-5	TRBV19	TGTGCCAGTAGTACTACAGGTGTTCAGACCCAGTACTTC	CASSTTGVQTQYF
.	few	TRBJ2-7	TRBV29-1	TGCAGCGTTGAACAGGACCGCTACAACGGGCAGTACTTC	CSVEQDRYNGQYF
.	.	TRBJ2-1	TRBV20-1	TGCAGTGCCCCCAGTCGGCCAGTTGAGCAGTTCTTC	CSAPSRPVEQFF
TRBD2	.	TRBJ2-5	TRBV7-3	TGTGCCAGCAGTCCGAGGGCTCTAGCGGGGGGTGGGGAGACCCAGTACTTC	CASSPRALAGGGETQYF
.	.	TRBJ2-3	TRBV20-1	TGCAGTGCTAGAGAAGGGGGAGGGGGCAGGGATACGCAGTATTTT	CSAREGGGGRDTQYF
TRBD1	.	TRBJ2-1	TRBV27	TGTGCCAGCAGCCCCGGGACAGGGAGGAGGATGAATCAGTTCTTC	CASSPGTGRRMNQFF
.	.	TRBJ2-7	TRBV6-2/TRBV6-3	TGTGCCAGCAGTTTCAGACGCCAGGGCGAAACCGAGCAGTACTTC	CASSFRRQGETEQYF
.	.	TRBJ2-1	TRBV2	TGTGCCAGCAGTGTCGGGGTGGGCTACAATGAGCAGTTCTTC	CASSVGVGYNEQFF
.	.	TRBJ2-3	TRBV21-1	TGTGCCAGCAGCAGACACAGGGGGAGAACAGATACGCAGTATTTT	CASSRHRGRTDTQYF
.	few	TRBJ2-5	TRBV4-1	TGCGCCAGCAGCCAACTATTCCTCGTCAGAGCCAAGGACCAAGAGACCCAGTACTTC	CASSQLFLVRAKDQETQYF
.	.	TRBJ2-7	TRBV25-1	TGTGCCAGCAGTGAATATACTAGGGACGAGCAGTACTTC	CASSEYTRDEQYF
.	.	TRBJ1-2	TRBV7-9	TGTGCCAGCAGCTTAGTCGCTAACTATGGCTACACCTTC	CASSLVANYGYTF
.	.	TRBJ2-3	TRBV24-1	TGTGCCACCGCTCAAGAGGTCACAGATACGCAGTATTTT	CATAQEVTDTQYF